The rows below give T cell receptor beta chains drawn from one sample of a study of T cell repertoires in cytomegalovirus infection. No antigens are known for them. TCRdb re-called the reads with MiXCR, one entry per CDR3 protein. The sample lists 750,000 to 950,000 distinct CDR3 sequences; almost 30% were seen once. The sample in question was cultured CD8+ T cells from PBMCs, obtained from culture after CMV antigen stimulation. These receptors were taken from a human donor in good health (CMV status not recorded). Some clones in this sample may be carry-over from other donors' samples. CDR3s include the opening cysteine and the closing phenylalanine or tryptophan. D genes are given only for firm matches. Clone size is shown for a subset of rows, as once, few, many or a class of expanded clone.

D: -; J: TRBJ1-1; size: -; V: TRBV6-2/TRBV6-3; DNA: TGTGCCAGCACCGAAGGGGCTGGGATCACTGAAGCTTTCTTT; CDR3: CASTEGAGITEAFF
D: TRBD2; J: TRBJ2-3; size: -; V: TRBV3-1; DNA: TGTGCCAGCAGCGCCGGGACTAGCGGGGGCACAGATACGCAGTATTTT; CDR3: CASSAGTSGGTDTQYF
D: -; J: TRBJ2-5; size: many; V: TRBV12-3/TRBV12-4; DNA: TGTGCCAGCAACTTCGCGGGGGAGACCCAGTACTTC; CDR3: CASNFAGETQYF
D: -; J: TRBJ1-1; size: few; V: TRBV7-9; DNA: TGTGCCAGCAGCTTCCGGGACCGGGCCACTGAAGCTTTCTTT; CDR3: CASSFRDRATEAFF
D: TRBD1; J: TRBJ1-2; size: few; V: TRBV7-2; DNA: TGTGCCAGCAGCTATACGGGACAGACCTATGGCTACACCTTC; CDR3: CASSYTGQTYGYTF
D: TRBD1; J: TRBJ1-1; size: few; V: TRBV28; DNA: TGTGCCAGCAGTTTACGCCAGGGGGTGAACACTGAAGCTTTCTTT; CDR3: CASSLRQGVNTEAFF
D: -; J: TRBJ1-4; size: -; V: TRBV7-8; DNA: TGTGCCAGCAGCAAAGGCCCCGATTGGGGGGGTGGTGAAAAACTGTTTTTT; CDR3: CASSKGPDWGGGEKLFF
D: TRBD1; J: TRBJ1-2; size: few; V: TRBV6-4; DNA: TGTGCCAGCAGCGCGACAGGGGCCGGCTACACCTTC; CDR3: CASSATGAGYTF
D: TRBD1; J: TRBJ1-2; size: -; V: TRBV20-1; DNA: TGCAGTGCTACTAGTAATTGGGACAGGGACAACTATGGCTACACCTTC; CDR3: CSATSNWDRDNYGYTF
D: TRBD2; J: TRBJ2-1; size: few; V: TRBV6-5; DNA: TGTGCCAGCAGTTACAAACTAGCGAATGAGCAGTTCTTC; CDR3: CASSYKLANEQFF
D: -; J: TRBJ1-3; size: -; V: TRBV11-2; DNA: TGTGCCAGCAGCTTAAACGATGGAAACACCATATATTTT; CDR3: CASSLNDGNTIYF
D: TRBD1; J: TRBJ1-6; size: -; V: TRBV6-6; DNA: TGTGCCAGCAGCCCCACTTTCCGGGACAGATTTAATTCACCCCTCCACTTT; CDR3: CASSPTFRDRFNSPLHF
D: -; J: TRBJ1-5; size: many; V: TRBV12-3/TRBV12-4; DNA: TGTGCCAGCAGTTTACGGACAGATGGTCAGCCCCAGCATTTT; CDR3: CASSLRTDGQPQHF
D: -; J: TRBJ2-3; size: -; V: TRBV28; DNA: TGTGCCAGCAGGCCGACAGGCACAGATACGCAGTATTTT; CDR3: CASRPTGTDTQYF
D: -; J: TRBJ1-5; size: few; V: TRBV6-1; DNA: TGTGCCAGCAGTGGTGTGGGGGTCTATAGCAATCAGCCCCAGCATTTT; CDR3: CASSGVGVYSNQPQHF
D: TRBD1; J: TRBJ2-7; size: -; V: TRBV6-1; DNA: TGTGCCAGCAGTGAGGACAGGGGGCCCTACGAGCAGTACTTC; CDR3: CASSEDRGPYEQYF
D: TRBD1; J: TRBJ2-1; size: few; V: TRBV14; DNA: TGTGCCAGCAGCCAAGATTACCGAAACAGGGGGAATGAGCAGTTCTTC; CDR3: CASSQDYRNRGNEQFF
D: TRBD2; J: TRBJ2-1; size: few; V: TRBV12-5; DNA: TGTGCTAGTGGTCTTGGACTAGCGGGGGGGCTCAGTGAGGCGGCCAATGAGCAGTTCTTC; CDR3: CASGLGLAGGLSEAANEQFF
D: TRBD2; J: TRBJ2-3; size: -; V: TRBV10-3; DNA: TGTGCCGCCATCAACGAGCGGGGGCCTCCTCCCGGCACAGATACGCAGTATTTT; CDR3: CAAINERGPPPGTDTQYF
D: TRBD1; J: TRBJ1-4; size: many; V: TRBV28; DNA: TGTGCCAGCACCATCGACAGGGTTAATGAAAAACTGTTTTTT; CDR3: CASTIDRVNEKLFF
D: -; J: TRBJ1-2; size: once; V: TRBV25-1; DNA: TGTGCCAGCGGGAACAGTTACTATGGCTACACCTTC; CDR3: CASGNSYYGYTF
D: -; J: TRBJ2-3; size: -; V: TRBV12-3/TRBV12-4; DNA: TGTGCCAGCTACACTCGGGGGGCCGCCAGCACAGATACGCAGTATTTT; CDR3: CASYTRGAASTDTQYF
D: -; J: TRBJ1-5; size: few; V: TRBV7-9; DNA: TGTGCCAGCAGCTTCTCTTGGGCTAATAGCAATCAGCCCCAGCATTTT; CDR3: CASSFSWANSNQPQHF
D: -; J: TRBJ2-1; size: few; V: TRBV27; DNA: TGTGCCAGCGCCGTGACCGCAACCTCCTACAATGAGCAGTTCTTC; CDR3: CASAVTATSYNEQFF
D: -; J: TRBJ1-5; size: -; V: TRBV19; DNA: TGTGCCAGTAGTATTTCCCGGGCAGGCCAGCCCCAGCATTTT; CDR3: CASSISRAGQPQHF
D: TRBD1; J: TRBJ2-5; size: few; V: TRBV10-3; DNA: TGTGCCATCAGTCTCGACAGGGGCCAAGAGACCCAGTACTTC; CDR3: CAISLDRGQETQYF
D: TRBD1; J: TRBJ2-3; size: -; V: TRBV7-4; DNA: TGTGCCAGCAGCCATCCGGGACAGAAAACAGATACGCAGTATTTT; CDR3: CASSHPGQKTDTQYF
D: TRBD2; J: TRBJ2-1; size: few; V: TRBV7-9; DNA: TGTGCCAGCAGCTTAGTCGGTAGCGGGGGACTTTACTACAATGAGCAGTTCTTC; CDR3: CASSLVGSGGLYYNEQFF
D: -; J: TRBJ2-7; size: few; V: TRBV6-1; DNA: TGTGCCAGCAGTGAAGACATGAGCTCCTACGAGCAGTACTTC; CDR3: CASSEDMSSYEQYF
D: -; J: TRBJ2-5; size: -; V: TRBV4-1; DNA: TGCGCCAGCAGCCAAGATTTCGAGACCCAGTACTTC; CDR3: CASSQDFETQYF
D: -; J: TRBJ2-3; size: -; V: TRBV7-9; DNA: TGTGCCAGCAGCCACGGGGAGTCGTATACGCAGTATTTT; CDR3: CASSHGESYTQYF
D: -; J: TRBJ1-1; size: -; V: TRBV4-1; DNA: TGCGCCAGCAGCCAAGAAAGTGAATCGTCAGGTTTTCTGAACACTGAAGCTTTCTTT; CDR3: CASSQESESSGFLNTEAFF
D: TRBD1; J: TRBJ2-1; size: many; V: TRBV7-2; DNA: TGTGCCAGCAGCTCGGGACAGCCATGGGAGCAGTTCTTC; CDR3: CASSSGQPWEQFF
D: TRBD2; J: TRBJ2-7; size: many; V: TRBV7-6; DNA: TGTGCCAGCAGCTGGGGGAGGGGTACCTACGAGCAGTACTTC; CDR3: CASSWGRGTYEQYF
D: TRBD1; J: TRBJ2-2; size: many; V: TRBV7-6; DNA: TGTGCCAGCAGCTACCCGGGACAGGCTTCGAACACCGGGGAGCTGTTTTTT; CDR3: CASSYPGQASNTGELFF
D: -; J: TRBJ1-3; size: -; V: TRBV2; DNA: TGTGCCAGCAGAAGAGCGGGGAGCTCTGGAAACACCATATATTTT; CDR3: CASRRAGSSGNTIYF
D: TRBD1; J: TRBJ2-7; size: -; V: TRBV27; DNA: TGTGCCAGCAGTGACAGGGGCGGCGACGAGCAGTACTTC; CDR3: CASSDRGGDEQYF
D: -; J: TRBJ2-3; size: many; V: TRBV7-2; DNA: TGTGCCAGCAGCTTAGGTGCCCTACTGATCACAGATACGCAGTATTTT; CDR3: CASSLGALLITDTQYF
D: TRBD2; J: TRBJ2-3; size: few; V: TRBV7-6; DNA: TGTGCCAGCAGCTCCCTTAGCGGGGCTAGAGGAGATACGCAGTATTTT; CDR3: CASSSLSGARGDTQYF
D: -; J: TRBJ2-3; size: many; V: TRBV27; DNA: TGTGCCAGCAGTTTACCGGGCCGTGGCACAGATACGCAGTATTTT; CDR3: CASSLPGRGTDTQYF
D: TRBD1; J: TRBJ1-5; size: many; V: TRBV4-1; DNA: TGCGCCAGCAGCACCGGACAGGCCGATCAGCCCCAGCATTTT; CDR3: CASSTGQADQPQHF
D: -; J: TRBJ1-2; size: -; V: TRBV12-3/TRBV12-4; DNA: TGTGCCAGCAGCCCCGGGTTGCTCCATGGCTACACCTTC; CDR3: CASSPGLLHGYTF
D: TRBD1; J: TRBJ2-1; size: -; V: TRBV12-3/TRBV12-4; DNA: TGTGCCAGCAGTCCTCTCCGGACAGGGATTATCTACAATGAGCAGTTCTTC; CDR3: CASSPLRTGIIYNEQFF
D: -; J: TRBJ2-5; size: -; V: TRBV27; DNA: TGTGCCAGCAGTTTTGTTCCTAGACCTCCCGAAGAGACCCAGTACTTC; CDR3: CASSFVPRPPEETQYF
D: -; J: TRBJ2-1; size: -; V: TRBV9; DNA: TGTGCCAGCAGCGTATCTGTCGCAGGCAATGAGCAGTTCTTC; CDR3: CASSVSVAGNEQFF
D: -; J: TRBJ1-1; size: -; V: TRBV4-1; DNA: TGCGCCAGCAGCCAAGTCGGGGCGACGAACACTGAAGCTTTCTTT; CDR3: CASSQVGATNTEAFF